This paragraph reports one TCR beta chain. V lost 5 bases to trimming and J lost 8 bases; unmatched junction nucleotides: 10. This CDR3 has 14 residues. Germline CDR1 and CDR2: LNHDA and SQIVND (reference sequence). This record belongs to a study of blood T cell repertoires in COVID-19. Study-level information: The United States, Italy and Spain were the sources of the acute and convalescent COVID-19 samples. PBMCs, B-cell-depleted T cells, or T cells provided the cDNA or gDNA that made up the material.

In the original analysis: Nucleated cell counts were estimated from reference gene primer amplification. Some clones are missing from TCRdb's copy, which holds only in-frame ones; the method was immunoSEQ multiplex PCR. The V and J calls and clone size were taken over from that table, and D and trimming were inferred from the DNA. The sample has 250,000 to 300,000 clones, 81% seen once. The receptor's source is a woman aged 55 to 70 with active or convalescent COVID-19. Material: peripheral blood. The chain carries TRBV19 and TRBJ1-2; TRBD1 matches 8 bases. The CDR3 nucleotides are TGTGCCAGTAGTTCTTCCCGACAGGGGTCGGGCTACACCTTC. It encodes CASSSSRQGSGYTF.